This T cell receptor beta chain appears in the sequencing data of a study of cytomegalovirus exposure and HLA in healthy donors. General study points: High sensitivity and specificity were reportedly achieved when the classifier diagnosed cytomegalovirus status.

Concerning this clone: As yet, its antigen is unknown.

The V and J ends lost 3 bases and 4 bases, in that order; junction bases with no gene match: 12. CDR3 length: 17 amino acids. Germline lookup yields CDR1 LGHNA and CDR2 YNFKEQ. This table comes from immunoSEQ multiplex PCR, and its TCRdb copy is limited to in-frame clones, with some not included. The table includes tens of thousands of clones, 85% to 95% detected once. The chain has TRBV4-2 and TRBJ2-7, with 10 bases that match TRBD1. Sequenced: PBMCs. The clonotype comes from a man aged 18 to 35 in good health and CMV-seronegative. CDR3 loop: CASSQDIPGQGYYEQYF. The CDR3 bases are TGTGCCAGCAGCCAGGATATCCCGGGACAGGGGTATTACGAGCAGTACTTC.